The 14 T cell receptor beta chains in this list originate from one sample, sequenced in a study of T cell repertoires in cytomegalovirus infection. TCRdb re-called the reads with MiXCR, one entry per CDR3 protein. The sample holds hundreds of thousands of distinct CDR3 sequences; 10% to 12% are singletons and the top ten take about a tenth. The specimen was PBMCs. These receptors all come from a human donor in good health (CMV status not recorded). Some clones in this sample may be carry-over from other donors' samples.

This clonotype came up many times. V is TRBV7-9 and J is TRBJ2-7, with D perhaps matching TRBD2 (6 bases). Trimming shortened V by 1 base and J by 6 bases, and 19 bases separated the two germline ends. CDR1 SEHNR and CDR2 FQNEAQ come from the germline V gene (reference sequence). This CDR3 spans 16 amino acids. This CDR3 reads CASSLVGGLPRGEQYF. For the CDR3, the DNA is TGTGCCAGCAGCTTAGTTGGGGGACTCCCGCGGGGCGAGCAGTACTTC.

The table lists this clonotype with many counts. The CDR3 bases are TGTGCCAGCAGCTTAGGGCCAGGGCCCGAGACCGGGGAGCTGTTTTTT. Residues: CASSLGPGPETGELFF. This chain links TRBV7-3 with TRBJ2-2, with a possible D match to TRBD1 (5 bases). Deletions cut 2 bases from V and 5 bases from J, with 15 bases between. This CDR3 region has 16 residues. The V gene's germline CDR1 is SGHTA and CDR2 FQGTGA.

The chain has TRBV20-1 and TRBJ2-1; D could derive from TRBD1 or TRBD2 (5 bases each). The CDR3 runs 16 residues. V was cut by 3 bases and J by 1 base, with 16 bases left in between. The germline CDR1 and CDR2 sequences are DFQATT and SNEGSKA (reference sequence). In DNA, the CDR3 is TGCAGTGCTAGCACGTGGGACCGTTTTTCCTACAATGAGCAGTTCTTC. Protein product: CSASTWDRFSYNEQFF.

This clonotype was detected ten times or more. The CDR3 region has the DNA TGTGCCAGCAGCGTAGAGCGTGAGCAGTTCTTC. Its protein is CASSVEREQFF. The V call is TRBV5-6, the J call TRBJ2-1; no clear D. The CDR3 contains 11 residues. The germline V and J ends were trimmed by 4 bases and 9 bases, with 8 bases remaining between them. Looked up from germline, CDR1 is SGHDT and CDR2 is YYEEEE.

V and J are TRBV5-1 and TRBJ2-1, with 7 nucleotides matching TRBD1. This CDR3 has 16 amino acids. From germline, CDR1 is SGHRS and CDR2 YFSETQ. V trimming: 4 bases; J trimming: 5 bases; junction bases outside the gene matches: 12. In DNA form, the CDR3 reads TGCGCCAGCAGCATCCGACAGGGACAGATTGACAATGAGCAGTTCTTC. As protein: CASSIRQGQIDNEQFF.

This clonotype was observed many times. This chain joins TRBV5-1 and TRBJ2-5; D not resolved. Per germline, CDR1 SGHRS and CDR2 YFSETQ. Trimming left V 0 bases short and J 5 bases short, with 11 bases between. The CDR3 runs to 14 residues. The CDR3: CASSLAQEGETQYF. CDR3 DNA sequence: TGCGCCAGCAGCTTGGCCCAGGAAGGGGAGACCCAGTACTTC. Full variable domain (missing parts from reference TRBV5-1 and TRBJ2-5): KAGVTQTPRYLIKTRGQQVTLSCSPISGHRSVSWYQQTPGQGLQFLFEYFSETQRNKGNFPGRFSGRQFSNSRSEMNVSTLELGDSALYLCASSLAQEGETQYFGPGTRLLVL.

In the case of this clonotype: Just one base apart from a much larger clone, this may be a read error. V is TRBV12-3 or TRBV12-4 and J is TRBJ2-5; the D gene is possibly TRBD2 (6 bases). Trimming took off 5 bases at V and 1 base at J, with 17 bases between the two ends. The CDR3 has 16 amino acids. CDR3 protein: CASSTRLEGRQETQYF. The CDR3 coding sequence is TGTGCCAGCAGTACCCGACTAGAGGGACGCCAAGAGACCCAGTACTTC.

V gene TRBV19 combines with J gene TRBJ2-1; D unresolved. The CDR3 spans 12 residues. Per the germline V gene, CDR1 is LNHDA and CDR2 is SQIVND (reference sequence). Trimming removed 11 bases at V and 0 bases at J, with 8 bases between. CDR3 loop: CAARGSYNEQFF. For the CDR3, the DNA is TGTGCCGCCCGAGGCTCCTACAATGAGCAGTTCTTC.

Ten or more counts support this clonotype. This rearrangement joins TRBV5-1 to TRBJ1-2, with 7 positions matching TRBD1. The CDR3 contains 14 residues. Germline-derived CDR1 and CDR2 are SGHRS and YFSETQ. Trimming at V came to 4 bases and at J to 6 bases, leaving 9 bases not matched to a gene. DNA for the CDR3: TGCGCCAGCAGCACAGGACAGGCCCTTCATGGCTACACCTTC. It is translated as CASSTGQALHGYTF.

This clonotype was seen a few times. The rearrangement joins TRBV28 to TRBJ2-7, with 10 bases fitting TRBD2. The CDR3 contains 14 residues. The trim removed 4 bases at V and 3 bases at J, leaving 3 bases unmatched. Germline loops: CDR1 MDHEN, CDR2 SYDVKM. This chain's CDR3 is CASSYPSGSYEQYF. CDR3 coding DNA: TGTGCCAGCAGTTATCCTAGCGGGAGCTACGAGCAGTACTTC.

Ten or more counts support this clonotype. The chain is built from TRBV12-3 or TRBV12-4 and TRBJ2-5, with D perhaps assigned TRBD1 or TRBD2 (5 bases each). This CDR3 is built from 14 residues. V was pared by 6 bases and J by 2 bases, with 13 bases between. The CDR3 protein is CASRSGTGQETQYF. The CDR3 DNA reads TGTGCCAGCAGATCCGGGACGGGTCAAGAGACCCAGTACTTC.

This clonotype has ten or more counts. The rearrangement joins TRBV14 to TRBJ2-5, with D uncertain. Germline CDR1 and CDR2: SGHDN and FVKESK. V was trimmed by 0 bases and J by 5 bases, leaving 13 bases between them. The CDR3 extends over 15 amino acids. CDR3 protein: CASSQEIGSMETQYF. DNA of the CDR3: TGTGCCAGCAGCCAAGAAATCGGGTCTATGGAGACCCAGTACTTC.

This clonotype has just a few counts. The V call is TRBV7-6, the J call TRBJ2-4; 8 bases are a match to TRBD1. The CDR3 loop spans 15 amino acids. The V and J ends lost 1 base and 5 bases, in that order; junction bases with no gene match: 4. Germline values: CDR1 SGHVS, CDR2 FNYEAQ. CDR3 nucleotides: TGTGCCAGCAGCTTAGGAGGGACAGGCCAAAACATTCAGTACTTC. Translation: CASSLGGTGQNIQYF.

This clonotype occurred many times. The chain combines TRBV12-3 or TRBV12-4 with TRBJ2-5; D ambiguous. The CDR3 loop spans 13 amino acids. The V end was cut by 3 bases, the J end by 8 bases, with 13 bases between. The CDR3 reads CASSLGTVRTQYF. The CDR3 nucleotides read TGTGCCAGCAGTTTGGGTACCGTACGTACCCAGTACTTC.